This TCR beta chain was sequenced for a study of T cells expressing NK-cell markers. About the study: Sorted CD3+CD56+NKG2C+, CD3+CD56+NKG2C- and CD3+CD56-NKG2C+ T cells provided the TCR beta repertoires. In the group of eight sequenced donors, seven were HCMV-seropositive and one was seronegative. Findings and caveats of the study: Among CD8+ T cells from over 5 donors, dominant NKG2C+ clonotypes accounted for about 1.0-7.0%. Once again these clonotypes came out on top in the CD3+CD56-NKG2C+ fraction of four donors.

The CDR3 consists of 15 residues. Germline lookup yields CDR1 DFQATT and CDR2 SNEGSKA (reference sequence). TCRdb processed the 5' RACE reads again and assigns one entry to each CDR3 protein, with no DNA. The repertoire table contains about 450,000 distinct CDR3 sequences. Comment on this clonotype: Its antigen is currently unknown.

The clonotype was recovered from a woman aged 18 to 75 in good health. Sequenced material: blood T cells: a sorted CD56 or NKG2C T cell subset, CD4+ or CD8+ T cells, or bulk PBMC T cells (not recorded which). The chain uses TRBV20-1 and TRBJ2-7; TCRdb gives TRBD2 as the D gene, but with no DNA this cannot be confirmed. CDR3 amino acids: CSARKRLAGSYEQYF.